This passage covers 23 T cell receptor beta chains from one sample sequenced in a study of T cell responses to AZD1222 COVID-19 vaccine listed by TCRdb under 2021. Reading the label with the study, this specimen's time point is: about 28 days (+/-7) after the second vaccine dose. Libraries were built with the immunoSEQ multiplex PCR assay. In TCRdb, the immuneACCESS table is reduced to in-frame sequences with V and J assigned. These tables do not hold every clone; where another copy was compared, an unresolved V gene accounts for under half, and the others remain unexplained. The sample table contains some 140,000 clones; only one count was recorded for 88% of them. The ten largest account for around 5% of the sample. Sequenced material: peripheral blood, taken 28 days after the second AZD1222 dose. These receptors were taken from an adult who received the AZD1222 COVID-19 vaccine.

This rearrangement joins TRBV5-4 to TRBJ2-3; D possibly corresponds to TRBD1 (5 bases). The CDR3 has 16 amino acids. The ends were cut back, 2 bases at V and 4 bases at J, with 17 bases in the middle. Germline lookup yields CDR1 SGHNT and CDR2 YYREEE (reference sequence). CDR3 protein: CASSLRVLRGADTQYF. DNA of the CDR3: TGTGCCAGCAGCTTACGGGTTTTAAGGGGCGCAGATACGCAGTATTTT.

V and J are TRBV18 and TRBJ1-1, with 9 bases that match TRBD1. This CDR3 spans 16 amino acids. Germline loops: CDR1 KGHSH, CDR2 LQKENI. V gave up 3 bases and J gave up 11 bases; unmatched junction bases: 16. CDR3 nucleotides: TGTGCCAGCTCACCCATCTACCGGGACAGGGACGAGTCGGCTTTCTTT. Its translation is CASSPIYRDRDESAFF.

This chain uses TRBV6-5 with TRBJ1-2; 7 positions agree with TRBD1. Germline-derived CDR1 and CDR2 are MNHEY and SVGAGI. V was clipped by 5 bases and J by 5 bases; unmatched bases: 8. The CDR3 runs to 14 residues. The CDR3 region has the DNA TGTGCCAGCAGTACCAGAGGGACAGCATATGGCTACACCTTC. Protein product: CASSTRGTAYGYTF.

This clone has a single count. V and J are TRBV28 and TRBJ1-5, with a weak D call TRBD1 (6 bases). Per germline, CDR1 MDHEN and CDR2 SYDVKM. V dropped 10 bases and J dropped 0 bases, with 25 bases sitting between them. The CDR3 is 18 residues long. The CDR3 loop is CATRTAIGASYSNQPQHF. DNA of the CDR3: TGTGCCACCAGGACAGCTATAGGTGCATCCTATAGCAATCAGCCCCAGCATTTT.

J is TRBJ2-3 and V is TRBV24-1; D is tentatively TRBD1 or TRBD2 (5 bases each). The CDR3 loop spans 17 amino acids. In germline, CDR1 is KGHDR, CDR2 SFDVKD. V was trimmed by 4 bases and J by 0 bases, leaving 16 bases between them. CDR3 coding DNA: TGTGCCACCAGTGAAAACTCCGGGACGGGGAGCACAGATACGCAGTATTTT. Its protein is CATSENSGTGSTDTQYF.

This clone has just one count. The chain uses TRBV5-1 and TRBJ2-3; D is ambiguous. Germline assignment: CDR1 SGHRS and CDR2 YFSETQ. The CDR3 is 16 amino acids. V lost 0 bases and J lost 1, with 12 bases in between. The CDR3 DNA sequence: TGCGCCAGCAGCTTGGCGTCAACCGCGGGCACAGATACGCAGTATTTT. Protein product: CASSLASTAGTDTQYF.

This clone was counted once. The rearrangement links TRBV7-2 to TRBJ1-2; no definite D call. V dropped 1 base and J dropped 2 bases, with 5 bases sitting between them. This CDR3 is built from 13 residues. Looked up from germline, CDR1 is SGHTA and CDR2 is FQGNSA. Here the CDR3 reads CASSLDANYGYTF. The CDR3 DNA is TGTGCCAGCAGCTTAGACGCAAACTATGGCTACACCTTC.

The chain uses TRBV12-5 and TRBJ1-2; 7 bases match TRBD1. Germline CDR1 reads LGHNT; CDR2 reads FRNRAP. The CDR3 sequence is 14 residues long. J was trimmed by 5 bases and V by 6 bases; bases with no gene match: 9. Here the CDR3 reads CASGTGQTLYGYTF. The CDR3 region has the DNA TGTGCTAGTGGGACGGGACAGACACTTTATGGCTACACCTTC.

The chain links TRBV3-1 (or the pseudogene TRBV3-2) to TRBJ1-3; D is unresolved. This CDR3 contains 16 residues. V was pared by 1 base and J by 0 bases, with 10 bases between. CDR1 is LGHDT, CDR2 YNNKEL, per germline (reference sequence). The CDR3 loop is CASSQGGYNSGNTIYF. Written as DNA, the CDR3 is TGTGCCAGCAGCCAAGGAGGGTATAACTCTGGAAACACCATATATTTT.

A few counts support this clone. DNA for the CDR3: TGTGCCAGCAGCCTATTCTCACAGGGTGGGTCACCCCTCCACTTT. It is translated as CASSLFSQGGSPLHF. The V gene is TRBV5-4, the J gene TRBJ1-6; a weak D match, TRBD1 (6 bases). There are 15 residues in the CDR3. Germline CDR1 and CDR2: SGHNT and YYREEE (reference sequence). Trimming removed 4 bases at V and 10 bases at J, with 18 bases between.

The chain carries TRBV7-9 and TRBJ1-2, with 9 bases lining up with TRBD1. CDR3 length: 15 residues. V shed 1 base, J shed 8 bases, and the junction held 8 bases outside the gene matches. Germline CDR1 is SEHNR and CDR2 is FQNEAQ (reference sequence). The CDR3 nucleotides read TGTGCCAGCAGCTTAGGGGGACAGGGCTTGCGGGGCTACACCTTC. It yields the protein CASSLGGQGLRGYTF.

In its sample, this clone was seen once. The chain recombines TRBV7-9 with TRBJ1-4; possibly TRBD1 for D (6 bases). Trimming stripped 8 bases from V and 5 bases from J, with 15 bases between. CDR3 length equals 14 residues. The germline gives CDR1 SEHNR, CDR2 FQNEAQ (reference sequence). CDR3 sequence: CASVDRTANEKLFF. The CDR3 nucleotides read TGTGCCAGCGTAGATAGGACAGCAAATGAAAAACTGTTTTTT.

This rearrangement joins TRBV14 to TRBJ2-3; 12 bases are shared with TRBD2. With V trimmed by 8 bases and J by 4 bases, 4 bases remained unmatched. The CDR3 is 14 residues long. Germline loops: CDR1 SGHDN, CDR2 FVKESK. In DNA form, the CDR3 reads TGTGCCAGCCGGACTAGCGGGGAATCAGATACGCAGTATTTT. Amino acid sequence: CASRTSGESDTQYF.

The J gene is TRBJ1-2, the V gene TRBV7-9; weak D call: TRBD1 (6 bases). Germline CDR1 reads SEHNR; CDR2 reads FQNEAQ (reference sequence). Trimming left V 5 bases short and J 4 bases short, with 14 bases between. The CDR3 loop spans 14 amino acids. For the CDR3, the DNA is TGTGCCAGCAGCCTAGAGGGACACCGCTATGGCTACACCTTC. Amino acids: CASSLEGHRYGYTF.

V is TRBV24-1 and J is TRBJ1-4, with TRBD1 matching 7 bases. Germline assignment: CDR1 KGHDR and CDR2 SFDVKD. CDR3 length: 16 residues. With 3 bases clipped from V and 8 bases from J, the junction kept 11 bases outside the gene matches. CDR3 loop: CATSDLKDRVREKLFF. The CDR3 nucleotides are TGTGCCACCAGTGATCTCAAAGACAGGGTAAGGGAAAAACTGTTTTTT.

Worth noting for this clone: Other DNA sequences in this specimen translate into the identical CDR3. The chain couples TRBV6-2 or TRBV6-3 to TRBJ2-3; 12 bases line up with TRBD2. Germline CDR1 and CDR2: MNHEY and SVGEGT. With V trimmed by 2 bases and J by 6 bases, 9 bases remained unmatched. This CDR3 region has 17 residues. The CDR3 nucleotides are TGTGCCAGCAGTTACCCTAGCGGGGGGGCCTGGTGGGATACGCAGTATTTT. This translates into CASSYPSGGAWWDTQYF.

The J gene is TRBJ2-7, the V gene TRBV2; 7 bases align to TRBD2. Germline V CDR1 and CDR2: SNHLY, FYNNEI. The length of the CDR3 is 14 residues. Germline trimming cut 7 bases from V and 0 bases from J; bases unmatched to any gene: 6. The CDR3, as DNA: TGTGCCAGCACCGCAGGGAGGGGCTCCTACGAGCAGTACTTC. It codes for CASTAGRGSYEQYF. The full variable domain, its missing parts supplied by reference TRBV2 and TRBJ2-7, is EPEVTQTPSHQVTQMGQEVILRCVPISNHLYFYWYRQILGQKVEFLVSFYNNEISEKSEIFDDQFSVERPDGSNFTLKIRSTKLEDSAMYFCASTAGRGSYEQYFGPGTRLTVT.

This clone was counted between two and nine times. The chain recombines TRBV11-3 with TRBJ1-2; D is unclear. Germline V gene data show CDR1 as SGHNT and CDR2 as YENEEA. The CDR3 spans 13 residues. V lost 0 bases, J lost 5 bases, and 7 bases lay in between. In nucleotides, the CDR3 is TGTGCCAGCAGCTTAGATAAGTTTTATGGCTACACCTTC. Its translation: CASSLDKFYGYTF.

By proportion, this clone is medium-sized. The chain combines TRBV19 with TRBJ2-1, with TRBD1 matching 11 bases. J lost 5 bases, V lost 7 bases, and 7 bases had no gene match. Germline CDR1 LNHDA, CDR2 SQIVND (reference sequence). The CDR3 is 15 amino acids. CDR3 bases: TGTGCCAGTACCCTTGGGACAGGGGGGAACAATGAGCAGTTCTTC. Translation gives CASTLGTGGNNEQFF.

V and J are TRBV6-2 or TRBV6-3 and TRBJ1-6; TRBD1 agrees at 7 bases. The ends lost 1 base at V and 8 bases at J; junction bases unmatched: 8. This CDR3 is 16 amino acids long. Looked up from germline, CDR1 is MNHEY and CDR2 is SVGEGT. CDR3 nucleotides: TGTGCCAGCAGTTACTTTGTAGGGGGCGGTTATTCACCCCTCCACTTT. It specifies CASSYFVGGGYSPLHF.

V is TRBV5-1 and J is TRBJ1-2; D unresolved. The CDR3 is 13 amino acids. Between the trimmed V and J ends, which lost 7 bases and 4 bases, there was a span of 14 bases. CDR1 SGHRS and CDR2 YFSETQ come from the germline V gene. CDR3 region: CASGDKLSYGYTF. CDR3 in DNA: TGCGCCAGCGGGGATAAGCTATCCTATGGCTACACCTTC.

V is TRBV5-1 and J is TRBJ1-5; maybe TRBD1 (6 bases). This CDR3 is 15 amino acids long. Trimming pared 2 bases from V and 6 bases from J, leaving 15 bases between. The germline CDR1 and CDR2 sequences are SGHRS and YFSETQ. CDR3 residues: CASSFGGGDGQPQHF. The CDR3, as DNA: TGCGCCAGCAGCTTTGGAGGGGGTGACGGTCAGCCCCAGCATTTT.

The chain links TRBV6-5 to TRBJ2-3; a weak D match, TRBD2 (6 bases). This CDR3 is built from 15 residues. Trimming shortened V by 2 bases and J by 5 bases, and 14 bases separated the two germline ends. Germline assignment: CDR1 MNHEY and CDR2 SVGAGI. The CDR3 bases are TGTGCCAGCAGTTACGCGGGGCAGGCGTTAGATACGCAGTATTTT. Translation gives CASSYAGQALDTQYF.